Each of the 29 T cell receptor beta chains below was sequenced from the same sample in a study of siplizumab effects on memory and regulatory T cells (dated by TCRdb to the late 2010s). To prepare the library, the immunoSEQ multiplex PCR assay was applied. TCRdb carries this immuneACCESS record with in-frame sequences only. Its versions omit some clonotypes, under half of them owing to an unresolved V gene in the studies checked, with the rest unexplained. The sample data list about 120,000 clones, and about 95% of these were observed just once. The ten top clones hold under 2% of the sample. The sequenced sample consisted of non-Treg CD4+ T cells sorted from blood. The sample's cell subset or site, from its label and the paper: FACS-sorted unstimulated CD4+ non-regulatory T cells. Source of these receptors: a human donor in good health.

This chain connects TRBV5-1 to TRBJ2-3; the D gene is possibly TRBD1 (6 bases). The CDR3 is made up of 14 amino acids. Per the germline V gene, CDR1 is SGHRS and CDR2 is YFSETQ. The V end was cut by 2 bases, the J end by 2 bases, with 9 bases between. The CDR3 region has the DNA TGCGCCAGCAGCTTCCAGGGGTACACAGATACGCAGTATTTT. Protein: CASSFQGYTDTQYF.

CDR3 amino acids: CSVTSDGGEAFF. In nucleotides, the CDR3 is TGCAGCGTTACCTCGGACGGCGGTGAAGCTTTCTTT. The chain has TRBV29-1 and TRBJ1-1; D is unresolved. This CDR3 has 12 residues. Germline V gene sequence: CDR1 SQVTM, CDR2 ANQGSEA. The V end was cut by 5 bases, the J end by 7 bases, with 14 bases between.

The V call is TRBV29-1, the J call TRBJ2-7; a possible D gene is TRBD2 (5 bases). The CDR3 is made up of 14 amino acids. The germline V gene encodes CDR1 SQVTM and CDR2 ANQGSEA. Trimming shortened V by 5 bases and J by 6 bases, and 20 bases separated the two germline ends. CDR3 bases: TGCAGCGTTCGCCGGACTTTAGTGGCCCGCGAGCAGTACTTC. Encoded protein: CSVRRTLVAREQYF.

This chain connects TRBV19 to TRBJ2-1; maybe TRBD2 (5 bases). From germline, CDR1 is LNHDA and CDR2 SQIVND (reference sequence). The CDR3 spans 14 residues. The V end lost 5 bases, the J end lost 4 bases, and 12 bases lay between the germline ends. Here the CDR3 reads CASSPGLLYNEQFF. The CDR3 DNA reads as TGTGCCAGTAGTCCAGGACTTTTGTACAATGAGCAGTTCTTC.

The V call is TRBV11-2, the J call TRBJ2-7; D unclear. Germline CDR1 is SGHAT and CDR2 is FQNNGV. V was pared by 9 bases and J by 2 bases, with 5 bases between. CDR3 length: 10 residues. The CDR3 DNA follows: TGTGCCAGTGGGGCCTACGAGCAGTACTTC. Protein: CASGAYEQYF. The complete variable domain, with remaining parts taken from reference TRBV11-2 and TRBJ2-7, reads EAGVAQSPRYKIIEKRQSVAFWCNPISGHATLYWYQQILGQGPKLLIQFQNNGVVDDSQLPKDRFSAERLKGVDSTLKIQPAKLEDSAVYLCASGAYEQYFGPGTRLTVT.

The chain links TRBV18 to TRBJ1-2, with 10 bases matching TRBD1. The CDR3 covers 15 residues. V lost 1 base and J lost 4; bases outside the gene matches: 3. CDR1 is KGHSH, CDR2 LQKENI, per germline. The CDR3 DNA sequence: TGTGCCAGCTCACCACTCGGGACAGGGGTCTATGGCTACACCTTC. Its protein product is CASSPLGTGVYGYTF.

About this clone: Germline is not matched at one junction end, which may reflect a read error. The same CDR3 can be traced to other DNA sequences in this sample. The chain joins TRBV5-4 to TRBJ1-1; possibly TRBD1 for D (5 bases). This CDR3 comprises 15 residues. Germline-derived CDR1 and CDR2 are SGHNT and YYREEE (reference sequence). The CDR3 loop reads CASSPWRQTNTEAFF. CDR3 bases: TGTGCCAGCAGCCCTTGGCGACAGACGAACACTGAAGCGTTCTTT.

This clone came up once. The CDR3 DNA sequence: TGTGCCAGCAGCCAAGACGCGGGCAGGTTAGCCCTAATGTTTGGCTACACCTTC. This sequence encodes CASSQDAGRLALMFGYTF. The V call is TRBV4-2, the J call TRBJ1-2, with D unclear. The CDR3 length is 18 residues. In germline, CDR1 is LGHNA, CDR2 YNFKEQ. The ends were cut back, 0 bases at V and 7 bases at J, with 24 bases in the middle.

The chain is built from TRBV28 and TRBJ2-7; D is uncertain. CDR1 and CDR2 (germline): MDHEN, SYDVKM. V dropped 6 bases and J dropped 3 bases, with 6 bases sitting between them. The CDR3 length is 11 residues. CDR3 amino acids: CASRGVYEQYF. The CDR3 DNA reads as TGTGCCAGCAGGGGCGTCTACGAGCAGTACTTC.

The J gene is TRBJ2-2, the V gene TRBV19, with unresolved D. The CDR3 is made up of 15 amino acids. Germline V CDR1 and CDR2: LNHDA, SQIVND (reference sequence). Trimming removed 5 bases from V and 2 bases from J, with 12 bases in between. CDR3 DNA: TGTGCCAGTAGTGCCAGAGCACTAAACACCGGGGAGCTGTTTTTT. Translating gives CASSARALNTGELFF.

J is TRBJ1-5 and V is TRBV6-5, with a weak D call TRBD1 (5 bases). V was trimmed by 5 bases and J by 4 bases, leaving 6 bases between them. CDR3 length: 12 residues. Germline V CDR1 and CDR2: MNHEY, SVGAGI. CDR3 sequence: CASSPGNQPQHF. CDR3 nucleotide sequence: TGTGCCAGCAGTCCAGGGAATCAGCCCCAGCATTTT.

CDR3 residues: CASSDEGAGVYGYTF. The CDR3 DNA sequence: TGTGCCAGCAGTGATGAGGGGGCGGGAGTCTATGGCTACACCTTC. The gene calls are TRBV25-1 and TRBJ1-2, with TRBD1 matching 7 bases. V dropped 3 bases and J dropped 4; count of bases not matched to a gene: 8. The CDR3 covers 15 residues. From germline, CDR1 is MGHDK and CDR2 SYGVNS.

The J gene is TRBJ2-3, the V gene TRBV19, with D unresolved. Trimming took off 3 bases at V and 1 base at J, with 2 bases between the two ends. This CDR3 has 12 residues. Per germline, CDR1 LNHDA and CDR2 SQIVND (reference sequence). CDR3 in DNA: TGTGCCAGTAGTATGGGCACAGATACGCAGTATTTT. Translated, it gives CASSMGTDTQYF.

The V and J genes are TRBV5-1 and TRBJ2-3; no clear D. This CDR3 region has 16 residues. CDR1 is SGHRS, CDR2 YFSETQ, per germline. The V and J ends lost 3 bases and 1 base respectively, with 15 bases between them. CDR3 sequence reads: CASSWAVTSGTDTQYF. The CDR3 DNA sequence: TGCGCCAGCAGCTGGGCGGTTACCTCGGGCACAGATACGCAGTATTTT.

The V call is TRBV2, the J call TRBJ2-3, with D unresolved. The ends were cut back, 2 bases at V and 10 bases at J, with 16 bases in the middle. CDR1 and CDR2 (germline): SNHLY, FYNNEI. The CDR3 runs to 14 residues. The CDR3 protein is CASSERRAPVAQYF. CDR3 nucleotides: TGTGCCAGCAGTGAAAGAAGGGCGCCGGTGGCGCAGTATTTT.

This chain joins TRBV2 and TRBJ1-5, with 9 positions matching TRBD1. The V segment lost 0 bases and the J segment 8 bases; nucleotides outside the gene matches: 5. The length of the CDR3 is 15 residues. Germline CDR1 SNHLY, CDR2 FYNNEI. As DNA, the CDR3 is TGTGCCAGCAGTGAAGCGGGGACAGGGACTAAGCCCCAGCATTTT. Its protein is CASSEAGTGTKPQHF.

This chain links TRBV5-1 with TRBJ1-4; maybe TRBD1 (5 bases). Trimming removed 2 bases from V and 7 bases from J, with 15 bases in between. This CDR3 is built from 15 residues. CDR1 is SGHRS, CDR2 YFSETQ, per germline. CDR3 region: CASSFGTEGLEKLFF. The DNA of the CDR3 is TGCGCCAGCAGCTTCGGGACGGAGGGACTTGAAAAACTGTTTTTT.

This clone has a single count. CDR3 protein: CASSLAGEGELFF. The CDR3 nucleotides are TGTGCCAGCAGCTTAGCTGGGGAAGGGGAGCTGTTTTTT. V gene TRBV11-2 combines with J gene TRBJ2-2; D unresolved. Trimming took 1 base from V and 8 from J, leaving 8 bases between them. The CDR3 is 13 residues long. Germline loops: CDR1 SGHAT, CDR2 FQNNGV.

This clone was found a few times. The genes are TRBV6-6 and TRBJ1-1; D is ambiguous. The V end lost 10 bases, the J end lost 2 bases, and 8 bases lay between the germline ends. The CDR3 runs to 11 residues. CDR1 is MNHNY and CDR2 is SVGAGI in the germline V gene (reference sequence). This CDR3 reads CATRGNTEAFF. DNA of the CDR3: TGTGCCACCAGAGGAAACACTGAAGCTTTCTTT.

V usage is TRBV1 and J usage is TRBJ2-1; TRBD2 is the table's D call, not checked against the DNA. TRBV1 constitutes a pseudogene. The CDR3 has 22 amino acids. The chain's CDR3 is CTSSQEPPSRTSGRHAYNEQFF. In nucleotides, the CDR3 is TGCACCAGCAGCCAAGAACCCCCGAGTAGGACTAGCGGGAGGCACGCCTACAATGAGCAGTTCTTC.

The chain combines TRBV7-3 with TRBJ2-2, with D perhaps TRBD2 (5 bases). The CDR3 sequence is 14 residues long. The germline CDR1 and CDR2 sequences are SGHTA and FQGTGA. V lost 8 bases and J 3 bases, leaving 13 bases between the germline ends. In DNA form, the CDR3 reads TGTGCCAGCGGTCCCGGAGGCCACACCGGGGAGCTGTTTTTT. As protein: CASGPGGHTGELFF.

This clone came up once. The J gene is TRBJ1-2, the V gene TRBV6-5; the D is unclear. Germline CDR1 reads MNHEY; CDR2 reads SVGAGI. The CDR3 covers 13 residues. V gave up 8 bases and J gave up 0 bases, with 10 bases separating them. CDR3 nucleotides: TGTGCCAGCGCTAGGGTTCCTAACTATGGCTACACCTTC. Protein product: CASARVPNYGYTF.

The rearrangement uses TRBV5-4 and TRBJ2-5, with a possible D match to TRBD2 (5 bases). The CDR3 runs to 16 residues. The germline CDR1 and CDR2 sequences are SGHNT and YYREEE (reference sequence). V was trimmed by 4 bases and J by 3 bases, leaving 19 bases between them. The CDR3 nucleotides read TGTGCCAGCAGCCGTTGGGGTATTCTGCGGGAAGAGACCCAGTACTTC. Translated: CASSRWGILREETQYF. The full variable domain, with the rest looked up from reference TRBV5-4 and TRBJ2-5, is ETGVTQSPTHLIKTRGQQVTLRCSSQSGHNTVSWYQQALGQGPQFIFQYYREEENGRGNFPPRFSGLQFPNYSSELNVNALELDDSALYLCASSRWGILREETQYFGPGTRLLVL.

This chain connects TRBV6-5 to TRBJ2-7; D could derive from TRBD1 or TRBD2 (5 bases each). The CDR3 contains 11 residues. The ends were cut back, 7 bases at V and 5 bases at J, with 9 bases in the middle. Germline CDR1 reads MNHEY; CDR2 reads SVGAGI. The CDR3 region has the DNA TGTGCCAGCACGAGGGGCAACGAGCAGTACTTC. Translated, it gives CASTRGNEQYF.

Of note for this clone: Mismatch with germline at one junction end may stem from a read error. The chain couples TRBV19 to TRBJ2-1, with D uncertain. The germline V gene has CDR1 LNHDA and CDR2 SQIVND (reference sequence). This CDR3 spans 12 amino acids. CDR3 bases: TGTGCCAGTAGTCCCCCGAGGACCCCGCCAGTCTTC. Its translation is CASSPPRTPPVF. Combining the CDR3 with reference TRBV19 and TRBJ2-1 gives the whole variable domain DGGITQSPKYLFRKEGQNVTLSCEQNLNHDAMYWYRQDPGQGLRLIYYSQIVNDFQKGDIAEGYSVSREKKESFPLTVTSAQKNPTAFYLCASSPPRTPPVFGPGTRLTVL.

This chain connects TRBV5-1 to TRBJ2-5, with 7 bases aligning to TRBD1. The CDR3 consists of 13 residues. Germline lookup yields CDR1 SGHRS and CDR2 YFSETQ. V shed 4 bases, J shed 5 bases, and the junction held 5 bases outside the gene matches. Here the CDR3 reads CASSATGKETQYF. The CDR3 nucleotides are TGCGCCAGCAGCGCGACAGGGAAGGAGACCCAGTACTTC.

The chain is built from TRBV14 and TRBJ2-7; D possibly corresponds to TRBD2 (6 bases). Germline V CDR1 and CDR2: SGHDN, FVKESK. The V gene lost 1 base and the J gene lost 3 bases, with 13 bases spanning the gap. This CDR3 has 15 residues. CDR3 sequence reads: CASSQGWGVNYEQYF. The CDR3 DNA sequence: TGTGCCAGCAGCCAAGGCTGGGGGGTAAACTACGAGCAGTACTTC.

The chain has TRBV11-2 and TRBJ2-1; TRBD2 agrees at 8 bases. Germline V gene lookup returns CDR1 SGHAT and CDR2 FQNNGV. The CDR3 is 16 amino acids. V dropped 0 bases and J dropped 7; count of bases not matched to a gene: 8. The CDR3 sequence is CASSLDAPAGANEQFF. In DNA form, the CDR3 reads TGTGCCAGCAGCTTAGATGCCCCAGCGGGAGCGAATGAGCAGTTCTTC.

This clone was seen a single time. The V and J genes are TRBV19 and TRBJ1-2, with D perhaps matching TRBD1 (5 bases). V gave up 3 bases and J gave up 8 bases, with 16 bases separating them. Germline values: CDR1 LNHDA, CDR2 SQIVND (reference sequence). The CDR3 runs 14 residues. The DNA for the CDR3 is TGTGCCAGTAGTATGGGGGGATCGGCCGGAGGCTACACCTTC. Protein product: CASSMGGSAGGYTF.